The 22 T cell receptor beta chains below were found in one sample sequenced in a study of Ad26.COV2.S vaccination and SARS-CoV-2 variants. Treatment described: around 19 received Ad26.COV2.S at low or high dose, single or two shots; about 5 received placebo; per-sample allocation not given. Day 63 after the first injection of vaccine or placebo was the sampling time. Repertoires were generated with immunoSEQ multiplex PCR, while TCRdb's copy carries only in-frame clones and drops some. The sample comprises around 320,000 clones, about 85% of which are singletons, and around 2% rests with the top ten. The sample in question was peripheral blood, obtained in a trial of Ad26.COV2.S vaccine versus placebo. These receptors all stem from a person aged 18-65 years who received the Ad26.COV2.S COVID-19 vaccine or a placebo.

This clone appeared once. The rearrangement joins TRBV7-9 to TRBJ1-2; 11 nucleotides align to TRBD1. CDR1 and CDR2 (germline): SEHNR, FQNEAQ (reference sequence). V lost 5 bases to trimming and J lost 4 bases; unmatched junction nucleotides: 15. CDR3 length: 18 residues. In nucleotides, the CDR3 is TGTGCCAGCAGCGGCTCCGGGACAGGGGGGCCTCGTGGCTATGGCTACACCTTC. It specifies CASSGSGTGGPRGYGYTF.

This rearrangement joins TRBV25-1 to TRBJ1-5, with D possibly TRBD1 on 5 matching bases. The germline V gene has CDR1 MGHDK and CDR2 SYGVNS. The V end was cut by 6 bases, the J end by 6 bases, with 15 bases between. CDR3 length: 14 amino acids. CDR3 protein: CASSETGLGQPQHF. The CDR3 DNA sequence: TGTGCCAGCAGCGAAACAGGATTAGGTCAGCCCCAGCATTTT.

The chain recombines TRBV12-5 with TRBJ2-7, with D uncertain. The V end was cut by 6 bases, the J end by 1 base, with 22 bases between. Germline lookup yields CDR1 LGHNT and CDR2 FRNRAP. This CDR3 region has 17 residues. The CDR3 protein is CASGTLEGAGRSYEQYF. For the CDR3, the DNA is TGTGCTAGTGGCACCCTCGAAGGAGCAGGTCGATCCTACGAGCAGTACTTC.

The chain combines TRBV4-2 with TRBJ1-1; no firm D call. Germline CDR1 is LGHNA and CDR2 is YNFKEQ. V gave up 0 bases and J gave up 4 bases, with 18 bases separating them. The CDR3 covers 17 residues. The CDR3 nucleotides read TGTGCCAGCAGCCAAGAAATTCTCTTGGGCTCGGGCACTGAAGCTTTCTTT. The encoded protein is CASSQEILLGSGTEAFF.

This clone was observed once. CDR3 sequence reads: CASSWSPGQQETQYF. The CDR3 DNA is TGCGCCAGCAGTTGGAGTCCGGGACAGCAAGAGACCCAGTACTTC. This chain joins TRBV23-1 and TRBJ2-5, with 7 nucleotides matching TRBD1. TRBV23-1 is an open reading frame, and its role is uncertain. Trimming at V came to 5 bases and at J to 2 bases, leaving 8 bases not matched to a gene. The CDR3 is 15 amino acids.

Here the CDR3 DNA reads TGTGCCAGCAGCTTAGCGACAGGACTAGCCAAAAACATTCAGTACTTC. Residues: CASSLATGLAKNIQYF. V is TRBV11-2 and J is TRBJ2-4, with D maybe TRBD1 (6 bases). The germline V gene has CDR1 SGHAT and CDR2 FQNNGV. The CDR3 runs 16 residues. Trimming removed 1 base at V and 0 bases at J, with 10 bases between.

CDR3 sequence: CAVSRQGETQYF. CDR3 DNA: TGTGCCGTCTCGAGACAGGGCGAGACCCAGTACTTC. This sequence joins TRBV10-3 and TRBJ2-5, with 7 bases identical to TRBD1. There are 12 residues in the CDR3. Trimming at V came to 11 bases and at J to 5 bases, leaving 8 bases not matched to a gene. Germline values: CDR1 ENHRY, CDR2 SYGVKD.

The CDR3 region is CASRTGESPLHF. CDR3 DNA sequence: TGTGCCAGCAGAACCGGGGAGTCACCCCTCCACTTT. V and J are TRBV6-5 and TRBJ1-6; no reliable D call. The V and J ends lost 6 bases and 10 bases respectively, with 10 bases between them. The CDR3 has 12 residues. Germline assignment: CDR1 MNHEY and CDR2 SVGAGI.

The rearrangement links TRBV6-6 to TRBJ1-5; D gene ambiguous. The CDR3 is made up of 13 amino acids. CDR1 is MNHNY and CDR2 is SVGAGI in the germline V gene (reference sequence). With 2 bases removed from V and 4 bases from J, the gap between germline ends came to 6 bases. For the CDR3, the DNA is TGTGCCAGCAGTTACAGGGTTAATCAGCCCCAGCATTTT. Amino acid sequence: CASSYRVNQPQHF.

This clone was seen only once. The J gene is TRBJ2-1, the V gene TRBV6-5; no firm D call. Germline-derived CDR1 and CDR2 are MNHEY and SVGAGI. V was cut by 10 bases and J by 4 bases, with 17 bases left in between. CDR3 size: 14 residues. CDR3 loop: CATSLSPVYNEQFF. The CDR3 nucleotides read TGTGCCACCTCCCTTAGTCCTGTTTACAATGAGCAGTTCTTC.

This clone was observed a single time. The genes are TRBV5-4 and TRBJ2-2, with a tentative D call TRBD2 (6 bases). The V gene's germline CDR1 is SGHNT and CDR2 YYREEE (reference sequence). V was trimmed by 0 bases and J by 4 bases, leaving 13 bases between them. The CDR3 has 16 amino acids. The CDR3 bases are TGTGCCAGCAGCTTGGTTGGAGGGGTCGGCACCGGGGAGCTGTTTTTT. Its translation: CASSLVGGVGTGELFF. Using reference TRBV5-4 and TRBJ2-2 for the parts outside the CDR3, the full variable domain is ETGVTQSPTHLIKTRGQQVTLRCSSQSGHNTVSWYQQALGQGPQFIFQYYREEENGRGNFPPRFSGLQFPNYSSELNVNALELDDSALYLCASSLVGGVGTGELFFGEGSRLTVL.

J is TRBJ2-7 and V is TRBV27; maybe TRBD2 (5 bases). Trimming cost V 4 bases and J 5 bases, with 15 bases left between them. CDR1 is MNHEY, CDR2 SMNVEV, per germline (reference sequence). The CDR3 sequence is 14 residues long. Here the CDR3 reads CASSSIDGGNEQYF. CDR3 coding DNA: TGTGCCAGCAGTTCCATAGACGGAGGCAACGAGCAGTACTTC.

This clone was seen only a few times. The rearrangement joins TRBV11-3 to TRBJ2-3; TRBD1 agrees at 7 bases. The V gene's germline CDR1 is SGHNT and CDR2 YENEEA. CDR3 size: 16 residues. The V gene end was trimmed by 3 bases and the J gene end by 3 bases; junction bases not matched to a gene: 9. The CDR3: CASSFTGTAPTDTQYF. Here the CDR3 DNA reads TGTGCCAGCAGCTTCACCGGGACAGCCCCTACAGATACGCAGTATTTT.

The chain employs TRBV7-8 and TRBJ2-7, with 8 bases that match TRBD1. Germline CDR1 and CDR2: SGHVS and FQNEAQ. J lost 5 bases, V lost 4 bases, and 10 bases had no gene match. The CDR3 sequence is 15 residues long. The CDR3 loop is CASSSTGTGLHEQYF. The DNA of the CDR3 is TGTGCCAGCAGCTCTACCGGGACAGGCCTCCACGAGCAGTACTTC.

This chain uses TRBV5-6 with TRBJ2-3; D gene unclear. From germline, CDR1 is SGHDT and CDR2 YYEEEE. V gave up 0 bases and J gave up 2 bases, with 13 bases separating them. The CDR3 contains 16 residues. CDR3 loop: CASSLGDARITDTQYF. The CDR3 nucleotides read TGTGCCAGCAGCTTGGGGGATGCACGCATCACAGATACGCAGTATTTT.

The gene calls are TRBV10-3 and TRBJ2-7, with 9 nucleotides matching TRBD2. The CDR3 is made up of 14 amino acids. After removal of 3 bases from V and 4 bases from J, the junction contained 4 bases not matched to a gene. Germline V gives CDR1 ENHRY, CDR2 SYGVKD. The CDR3 sequence: CAISEYLAGYEQYF. The DNA for the CDR3 is TGTGCCATCAGTGAATACCTAGCGGGATACGAGCAGTACTTC.

The chain carries TRBV5-1 and TRBJ2-2, with 8 nucleotides matching TRBD1. CDR1 is SGHRS, CDR2 YFSETQ, per germline. The V segment lost 4 bases and the J segment 9 bases; nucleotides outside the gene matches: 11. The CDR3 sequence is 15 residues long. CDR3 sequence reads: CASSLIPGQERELFF. The CDR3, as DNA: TGCGCCAGCAGCCTAATCCCGGGACAGGAGAGGGAGCTGTTTTTT. Full variable domain (remainder filled in from reference TRBV5-1 and TRBJ2-2): KAGVTQTPRYLIKTRGQQVTLSCSPISGHRSVSWYQQTPGQGLQFLFEYFSETQRNKGNFPGRFSGRQFSNSRSEMNVSTLELGDSALYLCASSLIPGQERELFFGEGSRLTVL.

Written as DNA, the CDR3 is TGTGCCAGCCTCGGGATCTCTGGAAACACCATATATTTT. Residues: CASLGISGNTIYF. V gene TRBV6-5 combines with J gene TRBJ1-3; D not resolved. Germline lookup yields CDR1 MNHEY and CDR2 SVGAGI. This CDR3 is built from 13 residues. Trimming removed 8 bases at V and 0 bases at J, with 8 bases between.

This chain uses TRBV7-9 with TRBJ1-1; D is perhaps TRBD1 (5 bases). The germline V gene encodes CDR1 SEHNR and CDR2 FQNEAQ (reference sequence). Trimming pared 5 bases from V and 4 bases from J, leaving 20 bases between. The CDR3 totals 16 residues. The CDR3 here is CASSPFSLLTGTEAFF. CDR3 in DNA: TGTGCCAGCAGCCCTTTCTCCCTGCTTACAGGCACTGAAGCTTTCTTT.

CDR3 coding DNA: TGTGCCAGCAGCGAGGCCGGGACAGGAGATCAGCCCCAGCATTTT. Protein product: CASSEAGTGDQPQHF. The chain links TRBV5-6 to TRBJ1-5; 8 bases are shared with TRBD1. The CDR3 is 15 residues long. Germline V gene lookup returns CDR1 SGHDT and CDR2 YYEEEE. V gave up 4 bases and J gave up 5 bases; unmatched junction bases: 8.

This clone showed up just once. This chain uses TRBV25-1 with TRBJ1-2; D perhaps matches TRBD1 (6 bases). CDR1 and CDR2 (germline): MGHDK, SYGVNS. V was clipped by 4 bases and J by 4 bases, with 10 bases between them. This CDR3 comprises 13 residues. CDR3 in amino acids: CASSVQGGYGYTF. CDR3 in DNA: TGTGCCAGCAGTGTACAGGGCGGCTATGGCTACACCTTC.

The chain links TRBV7-3 to TRBJ2-5; a weak D match, TRBD1 (5 bases). V was cut by 5 bases and J by 1 base, with 11 bases left in between. Germline V lookup: CDR1 SGHTA, CDR2 FQGTGA. The CDR3 runs 14 residues. The CDR3 nucleotides read TGTGCCAGCAGCACAGGTAGCCCCCAAGAGACCCAGTACTTC. Protein: CASSTGSPQETQYF.